Presented here are 20 T cell receptor beta chains from one specimen sequenced in a study of T cells in localized non-small cell lung cancer. Assay used: immunoSEQ multiplex PCR; TCRdb lists only in-frame clones, some missing. The data contain fewer than 3,500 clones, approximately 25% of them singletons. The sample consisted of lung tumor tissue, taken before any cancer treatment. The origin of the receptors is a female donor older than 55 with stage I lung adenocarcinoma.

The V and J genes are TRBV29-1 and TRBJ2-1, with 9 bases identical to TRBD1. CDR3 size: 15 residues. Germline CDR1 reads SQVTM; CDR2 reads ANQGSEA. V dropped 6 bases and J dropped 5; count of bases not matched to a gene: 11. For the CDR3, the DNA is TGCAGCGTGGACATCACCGGGACAGGGAACAATGAGCAGTTCTTC. Encoded protein: CSVDITGTGNNEQFF.

This clone has more than one count but fewer than ten. The rearrangement uses TRBV6-1 and TRBJ2-3, with a possible D match to TRBD2 (7 bases). The CDR3 spans 16 residues. Trimming took off 0 bases at V and 4 bases at J, with 14 bases between the two ends. The germline V gene encodes CDR1 MNHNS and CDR2 SASEGT. CDR3 nucleotide sequence: TGTGCCAGCAGTGAAGCGCTCGGCGGGGGCGCAGATACGCAGTATTTT. Residues: CASSEALGGGADTQYF.

This chain joins TRBV30 and TRBJ2-5; D may correspond to TRBD1 or TRBD2 (5 bases each). The CDR3 runs to 15 residues. CDR1 and CDR2 from the germline V gene are GTSNPN and SVGIG (reference sequence). V gave up 4 bases and J gave up 1 base, with 16 bases separating them. The CDR3: CAWTSTGTFQETQYF. CDR3 DNA: TGTGCCTGGACCTCCACCGGGACCTTCCAAGAGACCCAGTACTTC.

This rearrangement joins TRBV29-1 to TRBJ2-5; TRBD2 agrees at 9 bases. The CDR3 covers 14 residues. V trimming: 3 bases; J trimming: 5 bases; junction bases outside the gene matches: 7. Per germline, CDR1 SQVTM and CDR2 ANQGSEA. The CDR3 coding sequence is TGCAGCGTTGATTTAGCGGGAGTGGGGGAGACCCAGTACTTC. Its translation: CSVDLAGVGETQYF.

The chain is built from TRBV19 and TRBJ1-1; no clear D. V lost 6 bases and J lost 1, with 9 bases in between. Germline loops: CDR1 LNHDA, CDR2 SQIVND (reference sequence). The CDR3 spans 13 residues. The CDR3 nucleotides are TGTGCCAGTAGGAGGACTGAGAACACTGAAGCTTTCTTT. As protein: CASRRTENTEAFF.

This clone was seen a few times. The rearrangement uses TRBV9 and TRBJ2-1, with 9 bases matching TRBD2. After removal of 4 bases from V and 5 bases from J, the junction contained 7 bases not matched to a gene. This CDR3 is 15 amino acids long. Germline assignment: CDR1 SGDLS and CDR2 YYNGEE. CDR3: CASSPLAGLNNEQFF. The DNA for the CDR3 is TGTGCCAGCAGCCCCCTAGCGGGGCTAAACAATGAGCAGTTCTTC.

A few counts support this clone. The chain has TRBV6-8 and TRBJ2-7; maybe TRBD2 (6 bases). V lost 6 bases and J 7 bases, leaving 19 bases between the germline ends. Germline CDR1 is MNHGY and CDR2 is SAAAGT. This CDR3 region has 14 residues. Here the CDR3 DNA reads TGTGCCAGCAGGCCCGGGACGGGACTCGTAGAGCAGTACTTC. Translating gives CASRPGTGLVEQYF.

The V and J genes are TRBV11-3 and TRBJ1-2; D gene uncertain. Trimming cost V 0 bases and J 7 bases, with 18 bases left between them. The CDR3 is made up of 16 amino acids. Germline assignment: CDR1 SGHNT and CDR2 YENEEA. In DNA, the CDR3 is TGTGCCAGCAGCTTAGATGGCAGATATATACCGGGTGGCTACACCTTC. As protein: CASSLDGRYIPGGYTF.

The sample holds one count of this clone. The gene calls are TRBV5-1 and TRBJ2-3; tentative D call: TRBD2 (6 bases). The ends were cut back, 3 bases at V and 2 bases at J, with 16 bases in the middle. The V gene's germline CDR1 is SGHRS and CDR2 YFSETQ. The length of the CDR3 is 16 residues. In nucleotides, the CDR3 is TGCGCCAGCAGCTCCCTCCCGGGACTCGTCACAGATACGCAGTATTTT. The encoded protein is CASSSLPGLVTDTQYF.

This clone has just one count. The V call is TRBV28, the J call TRBJ1-4; unclear D gene. This CDR3 has 15 amino acids. Trimming stripped 11 bases from V and 0 bases from J, with 16 bases between. Germline V lookup: CDR1 MDHEN, CDR2 SYDVKM. Here the CDR3 reads CAATASGATNEKLFF. CDR3 sequence (DNA): TGTGCCGCCACCGCGTCTGGTGCAACTAATGAAAAACTGTTTTTT.

The DNA of the CDR3 is TGTGCCATCCAGGGGGCGGTTGTGGCCAAAAACATTCAGTACTTC. Its protein is CAIQGAVVAKNIQYF. V usage is TRBV6-8 and J usage is TRBJ2-4; TRBD1 aligns across 8 bases. Germline V gives CDR1 MNHGY, CDR2 SAAAGT. The CDR3 extends over 15 amino acids. Unmatched junction bases numbered 9, after V lost 10 bases and J lost 1 base.

The gene calls are TRBV19 and TRBJ1-4; weak D call: TRBD1 (6 bases). The CDR3 has 16 residues. V dropped 4 bases and J dropped 0 bases, with 12 bases sitting between them. Germline-derived CDR1 and CDR2 are LNHDA and SQIVND (reference sequence). In nucleotides, the CDR3 is TGTGCCAGTAGTACCCTATACAGGGCAACTAATGAAAAACTGTTTTTT. This sequence encodes CASSTLYRATNEKLFF. The full variable domain, in which reference TRBV19 and TRBJ1-4 provide the parts outside the CDR3, is DGGITQSPKYLFRKEGQNVTLSCEQNLNHDAMYWYRQDPGQGLRLIYYSQIVNDFQKGDIAEGYSVSREKKESFPLTVTSAQKNPTAFYLCASSTLYRATNEKLFFGSGTQLSVL.

V and J are TRBV11-3 and TRBJ1-1; 7 nucleotides agree with TRBD1. CDR3 length: 15 amino acids. Trimming removed 4 bases from V and 1 base from J; junction bases left unmatched: 6. Germline CDR1 reads SGHNT; CDR2 reads YENEEA. In nucleotides, the CDR3 is TGTGCCAGCAGCTACTCCCGGGACAGGAACACTGAAGCTTTCTTT. Translated: CASSYSRDRNTEAFF.

The chain carries TRBV18 and TRBJ1-1; 7 nucleotides align to TRBD1. Looked up from germline, CDR1 is KGHSH and CDR2 is LQKENI. Losses at the gene ends were 5 bases for V and 0 bases for J; bases not matched to a gene: 6. CDR3 length equals 15 residues. CDR3 in DNA: TGTGCCAGCTCAGCAGGGGGTCATTTGAACACTGAAGCTTTCTTT. Its protein is CASSAGGHLNTEAFF.

The V and J genes are TRBV28 and TRBJ1-4; D call uncertain. CDR3 length equals 12 residues. Germline V CDR1 and CDR2: MDHEN, SYDVKM. V gave up 5 bases and J gave up 3 bases, with 4 bases separating them. DNA for the CDR3: TGTGCCAGCAGTGGCTCTAATGAAAAACTGTTTTTT. Translating it yields CASSGSNEKLFF.

This clone was found a few times. The chain uses TRBV7-6 and TRBJ2-7; 14 positions agree with TRBD2. This CDR3 contains 14 residues. Germline loops: CDR1 SGHVS, CDR2 FNYEAQ. Unmatched junction bases numbered 2, after V lost 6 bases and J lost 4 bases. CDR3 sequence (DNA): TGTGCCAGCAGGGGGACTAGCGGGGGATACGAGCAGTACTTC. Protein sequence: CASRGTSGGYEQYF.

The V and J genes are TRBV11-3 and TRBJ2-2; D is undetermined. CDR1 SGHNT and CDR2 YENEEA come from the germline V gene. V was pared by 0 bases and J by 6 bases, with 8 bases between. CDR3 length: 14 residues. This CDR3 is CASSLERAPGELFF. DNA of the CDR3: TGTGCCAGCAGCTTAGAGCGAGCTCCCGGGGAGCTGTTTTTT.

This clone was detected a few times. The J gene is TRBJ2-7, the V gene TRBV7-2; D possibly uses TRBD1 or TRBD2 (5 bases each). This CDR3 has 13 amino acids. Germline V gives CDR1 SGHTA, CDR2 FQGNSA. The germline V and J ends were trimmed by 4 bases and 3 bases, with 10 bases remaining between them. CDR3 DNA sequence: TGTGCCAGCAGCTCGGGACCGAACTACGAGCAGTACTTC. Translating gives CASSSGPNYEQYF.

The chain carries TRBV19 and TRBJ2-6, with 8 nucleotides matching TRBD1. Germline lookup yields CDR1 LNHDA and CDR2 SQIVND (reference sequence). V dropped 7 bases and J dropped 1; count of bases not matched to a gene: 6. The CDR3 has 16 amino acids. CDR3 protein: CASKDRVGSGANVLTF. The CDR3, as DNA: TGTGCCAGTAAGGACAGGGTGGGGTCTGGGGCCAACGTCCTGACTTTC.

The rearrangement joins TRBV11-3 to TRBJ2-1, with 11 bases matching TRBD2. Germline V gene data show CDR1 as SGHNT and CDR2 as YENEEA. The CDR3 is 15 amino acids. Trimming took 6 bases from V and 9 from J; bases not matched to a gene: 10. The CDR3 loop is CASRTGTSGGGEQFF. CDR3 coding DNA: TGTGCCAGCAGGACCGGGACTAGCGGAGGAGGTGAGCAGTTCTTC.